This T cell receptor beta chain was obtained from a study of cytomegalovirus exposure and HLA in healthy donors. Vbeta (60) and Jbeta (13) primers were used in the PCR. Method: immunoSEQ multiplex PCR; TCRdb's copy keeps in-frame clones and lacks some. This sample has 50,000 to 65,000 clones, with 65% to 80% found just once. About this clone: Its antigen is unidentified.

Study observations and caveats: Earlier analysis yielded a pattern in which most TCR beta V segments were productive about 90% or about 30% of the time. Associated with HLA alleles at 0.05 false discovery rate in a later analysis were 17,000 or so TCR beta sequences.

The CDR3 extends over 13 amino acids. CDR1 and CDR2 from the germline V gene are SGDLS and YYNGEE. The ends lost 4 bases at V and 7 bases at J; junction bases unmatched: 6. This sequence was found in a woman in her thirties in good health and CMV-seronegative. V usage is TRBV9 and J usage is TRBJ2-7; 9 bases match TRBD2. Sequencing was performed on PBMCs. As DNA, the CDR3 is TGTGCCAGCAGCTCTCTAGCGGGAACGGAGCAGTACTTC. This gives the protein CASSSLAGTEQYF.